The clone carrying this T cell receptor beta chain was detected many times. Its antigen is as yet unknown. Unique molecular identifiers tagged the TCR beta cDNA libraries. TCRdb re-called the PCR reads through MiXCR, storing one row per CDR3 protein. The sample holds roughly 800,000 distinct CDR3 sequences; roughly 27% are singletons and the top ten take around 0.56%. These data belong to a study of post-analysis software for immune sequencing data. General study results and limits: When patients were compared with controls, 5 or 6 TRBV segments were more frequent, TRBV5-6, TRBV5-1 and TRBV20-1 among them. Significantly decreased normalized Chao1 diversity was recorded for multiple sclerosis patients relative to controls.

The CDR3 sequence is 14 residues long. Germline V gene data show CDR1 as SQVTM and CDR2 as ANQGSEA. Unmatched junction bases numbered 3, after V lost 1 base and J lost 6 bases. The sequencing input was blood. This TCR came from a girl between 5 and 17 years old with multiple sclerosis. The chain is built from TRBV29-1 and TRBJ2-1, with 10 positions matching TRBD2. The CDR3 nucleotides read TGCAGCGTTGAAGTAATAGCGGGAGGCAATGAGCAGTTCTTC. This gives the protein CSVEVIAGGNEQFF.